A selection of T cell receptor beta chains follows, all from one sample in a study of TIL therapy for anti-PD-1-resistant metastatic lung cancer. Here immunoSEQ multiplex PCR was the method, and the copy in TCRdb shows in-frame clones only, minus some. Of roughly 60,000 clones listed, about 73% are singletons. This specimen consisted of blood, obtained at baseline. All receptors derive from a person aged 25 to 79 with non-small cell lung cancer. Both conserved end residues are part of each CDR3. A D gene is named only where the DNA matches it firmly. Clone size appears in some rows only: once, few, many, or a class for an expanded clone.

CDR3 length | clone size | D gene | J gene | V gene | CDR3 DNA | CDR3 protein
15 | - | TRBD2 | TRBJ2-7 | TRBV10-3 | TGTGCCATCAGCCCCTTTAGCGGGAGGGACTACGAGCAGTACTTC | CAISPFSGRDYEQYF
13 | - | - | TRBJ2-7 | TRBV7-2 | TGTGCCAGCAGCCCGGGACATTACTACGAGCAGTACTTC | CASSPGHYYEQYF
14 | few | - | TRBJ2-7 | TRBV11-2 | TGTGCCAGCAGCTCCTCTAGGGGAGCGCGTGAGCAGTACTTC | CASSSSRGAREQYF
11 | - | - | TRBJ2-5 | TRBV30 | TGTGCCTGGAGTTTTGGGGAGACCCAGTACTTC | CAWSFGETQYF
15 | - | - | TRBJ2-7 | TRBV7-9 | TGTGCCAGCAGCTCGAGTCAAAGACTGTTCTACGAGCAGTACTTC | CASSSSQRLFYEQYF
12 | - | - | TRBJ2-5 | TRBV6-6 | TGTGCCAGCAGGACGGCCCAAGAGACCCAGTACTTC | CASRTAQETQYF
18 | once | TRBD2 | TRBJ2-7 | TRBV2 | TGTGCCAGCAAGTATCATCGTGTGGGGCTAGCGGGACCCTACGAGCAGTACTTC | CASKYHRVGLAGPYEQYF
16 | - | - | TRBJ2-7 | TRBV5-4 | TGTGCCAGCAGCTTGGATTTCGACCGCATGCTGGACGAGCAGTACTTC | CASSLDFDRMLDEQYF
15 | - | - | TRBJ1-1 | TRBV7-9 | TGTGCCAGCAGCCCCCAGGGAACCATGAACACTGAAGCTTTCTTT | CASSPQGTMNTEAFF
17 | - | - | TRBJ1-5 | TRBV15 | TGTGCCACCAGCAGAGGGAGGGGGAGGGAGGGCAATCAGCCCCAGCATTTT | CATSRGRGREGNQPQHF
12 | - | - | TRBJ2-3 | TRBV2 | TGTGCCAGCAGGATGGGAACAGATACGCAGTATTTT | CASRMGTDTQYF
17 | - | TRBD2 | TRBJ2-5 | TRBV9 | TGTGCCAGCAGCGTGGGGGGGACTAGCGGGAGTCAAGAGACCCAGTACTTC | CASSVGGTSGSQETQYF
14 | - | TRBD1 | TRBJ1-6 | TRBV10-3 | TGTGCCATCAGTCGACAGGGATCTAATTCACCCCTCCACTTT | CAISRQGSNSPLHF
14 | - | - | TRBJ2-7 | TRBV27 | TGTGCCAGCAGCTTAGCGGTTAGCTCCTACGAGCAGTACTTC | CASSLAVSSYEQYF
15 | - | - | TRBJ1-5 | TRBV28 | TGTGCCAGCAGTTTATTAGTCCTAAACAATCAGCCCCAGCATTTT | CASSLLVLNNQPQHF
13 | few | - | TRBJ1-4 | TRBV29-1 | TGCAGCGTCCAACAGGCCTCAACGGAAAAACTGTTTTTT | CSVQQASTEKLFF